The present T cell receptor beta chain was sequenced within a study of neurological immune-mediated disorders. Study-wide findings and caveats: HTLV-1-associated myelopathy had the most TCR clonal expansion, and multiple sclerosis had the least, less than healthy controls. There were no CDR3 amino acid sequences shared by expanded clones across subjects, a result suggesting private repertoires in all groups.

The starting material, 2 million PBMCs stored at -80 C, gave rise to the unsorted libraries. The cDNA was generated by 5'RACE with 10-nucleotide random UMIs. MiXCR, run by TCRdb on the 5' RACE reads, gives a single entry per CDR3 protein. The profile shows tens of thousands of distinct CDR3 sequences, around 10% of them singletons. Germline assignment: CDR1 SGHNT and CDR2 YYREEE (reference sequence). V was clipped by 4 bases and J by 7 bases; unmatched bases: 8. This CDR3 contains 14 residues. In the case of this clonotype: Its antigen is currently unknown.

The sequenced sample was PBMCs. The V call is TRBV5-4, the J call TRBJ2-7; 10 bases line up with TRBD2. The receptor was derived from a man aged 40-49 years in good health. The CDR3 loop reads CASSNPGLAEEQYF. CDR3 nucleotide sequence: TGTGCCAGCAGCAACCCTGGACTAGCGGAAGAGCAGTACTTC.